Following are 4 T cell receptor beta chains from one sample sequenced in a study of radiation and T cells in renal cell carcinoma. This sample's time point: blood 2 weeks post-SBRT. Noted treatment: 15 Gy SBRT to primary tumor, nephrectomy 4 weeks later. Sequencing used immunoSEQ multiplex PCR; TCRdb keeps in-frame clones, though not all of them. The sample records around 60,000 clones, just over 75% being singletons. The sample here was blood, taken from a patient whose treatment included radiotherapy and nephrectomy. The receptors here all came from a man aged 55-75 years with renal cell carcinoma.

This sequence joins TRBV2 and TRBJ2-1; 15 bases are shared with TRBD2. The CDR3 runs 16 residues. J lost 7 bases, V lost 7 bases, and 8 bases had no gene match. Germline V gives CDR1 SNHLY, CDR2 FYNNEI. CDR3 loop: CASIRTSGRAGNEQFF. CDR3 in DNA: TGTGCCAGCATCCGGACTAGCGGGAGGGCCGGAAATGAGCAGTTCTTC.

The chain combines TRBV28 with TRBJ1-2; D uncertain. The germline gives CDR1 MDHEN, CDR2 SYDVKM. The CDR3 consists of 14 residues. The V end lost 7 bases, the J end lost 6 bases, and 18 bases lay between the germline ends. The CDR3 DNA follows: TGTGCCAGCACCCGCTCCGGGGAAGATCATGGCTACACCTTC. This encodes CASTRSGEDHGYTF.

The CDR3 loop is CASSLEPSSLLHF. Here the CDR3 DNA reads TGTGCCAGCAGCTTAGAGCCGAGTTCTCTCCTCCACTTT. The rearrangement uses TRBV11-2 and TRBJ1-6; D is undetermined. Per the germline V gene, CDR1 is SGHAT and CDR2 is FQNNGV. V was pared by 0 bases and J by 15 bases, with 12 bases between. The CDR3 consists of 13 residues.

In DNA, the CDR3 is TGTGCCACCAGCAGAAGGCTAGGGAGCTCCTACAATGAGCAGTTCTTC. This codes for CATSRRLGSSYNEQFF. The chain couples TRBV15 to TRBJ2-1; TRBD2 might be the D (5 bases). The CDR3 contains 16 residues. Germline CDR1 reads LNHNV; CDR2 reads YYDKDF (reference sequence). With 2 bases removed from V and 0 bases from J, the gap between germline ends came to 11 bases.